One sample yielded the 21 T cell receptor beta chains listed below, sequenced in a study of T cell responses to AZD1222 COVID-19 vaccine listed by TCRdb under 2021. The time point label, read with the paper, signifies: about 28 days (+/-7) after the second vaccine dose. The sample's treatment or condition label, in plain terms: meningococcal conjugate vaccine given as trial control. Libraries came from the immunoSEQ multiplex PCR assay. TCRdb stores this immuneACCESS table with in-frame sequences only. Part of the clones is absent; in the studies checked, under half of the shortfall reflects unresolved V genes, and no reason is known for the rest. Present in this sample are under 200,000 clones, approximately 90% of which were seen just once. The ten largest clonotypes hold 3.6% of the sample. This specimen was peripheral blood, taken 28 days after the second dose of the MenACWY control vaccine. The receptors originated from an adult who received the MenACWY meningococcal vaccine as a control.

The chain joins TRBV19 to TRBJ2-2; TRBD1 or TRBD2 may be the D gene (6 bases each). The V gene's germline CDR1 is LNHDA and CDR2 SQIVND (reference sequence). Trimming removed 9 bases at V and 8 bases at J, with 16 bases between. The length of the CDR3 is 13 residues. CDR3 DNA: TGTGCCAGCAGGGGCGGGATCTCTGGGGAGCTGTTTTTT. Residues: CASRGGISGELFF.

With respect to this clone: One end of the junction is discordant with germline, which a read error may explain. V and J are TRBV7-7 and TRBJ2-7; 14 positions match TRBD2. Germline V CDR1 and CDR2: SSHAT, FNYEAQ (reference sequence). The CDR3 length is 15 residues. CDR3 amino acids: CASSSGTSGGTEQYF. The CDR3 coding sequence is TGTGCTAGCAGCTCGGGGACTAGCGGGGGAACCGAGCAGTACTTC.

This chain connects TRBV7-8 to TRBJ1-4; the D is unclear. Per the germline V gene, CDR1 is SGHVS and CDR2 is FQNEAQ. V lost 5 bases to trimming and J lost 0 bases, with 13 bases between them. This CDR3 is built from 16 residues. CDR3 sequence reads: CASSISPLATNEKLFF. The CDR3, as DNA: TGTGCCAGCAGCATATCTCCTCTAGCAACTAATGAAAAACTGTTTTTT.

The rearrangement links TRBV6-5 to TRBJ1-2, with TRBD1 as a possible D gene (5 bases). The CDR3 is 13 amino acids. Trimming removed 8 bases at V and 3 bases at J, with 13 bases between. CDR1 and CDR2 (germline): MNHEY, SVGAGI. The CDR3 reads CASGAWVDYGYTF. Written as DNA, the CDR3 is TGTGCCAGCGGGGCGTGGGTTGACTATGGCTACACCTTC.

The chain joins TRBV6-6 to TRBJ2-7, with D unclear. The CDR3 runs to 13 residues. Trimming took 4 bases from V and 7 from J, leaving 14 bases between them. Germline V gene data show CDR1 as MNHNY and CDR2 as SVGAGI (reference sequence). This CDR3 reads CASSFSIMGEQYF. Written as DNA, the CDR3 is TGTGCCAGCAGTTTTTCCATCATGGGGGAGCAGTACTTC.

This clone was counted a single time. The V and J genes are TRBV15 and TRBJ1-1; D remains ambiguous. Trimming pared 8 bases from V and 4 bases from J, leaving 14 bases between. The CDR3 has 13 amino acids. Germline CDR1 reads LNHNV; CDR2 reads YYDKDF (reference sequence). The CDR3 here is CATSGGLATEAFF. The CDR3 DNA reads TGTGCCACCTCTGGAGGCCTCGCCACTGAAGCTTTCTTT.

The genes are TRBV11-2 and TRBJ2-3; D possibly corresponds to TRBD2 (5 bases). Trimming stripped 3 bases from V and 2 bases from J, with 12 bases between. Germline CDR1 is SGHAT and CDR2 is FQNNGV. This CDR3 is 15 amino acids long. CDR3 protein: CASSFSAGLTDTQYF. CDR3 DNA sequence: TGTGCCAGCAGCTTTTCTGCGGGCCTCACAGATACGCAGTATTTT.

Comments on this clone: This same CDR3 is encoded by further DNA sequences in the sample. The rearrangement joins TRBV30 to TRBJ1-5, with 10 bases fitting TRBD1. Germline values: CDR1 GTSNPN, CDR2 SVGIG (reference sequence). Trimming took 2 bases from V and 4 from J; bases not matched to a gene: 2. The CDR3 covers 14 residues. The CDR3 spells CAWSTGQGNQPQHF. The CDR3 DNA follows: TGTGCCTGGAGTACGGGACAGGGGAATCAGCCCCAGCATTTT. Supplemented by reference TRBV30 and TRBJ1-5, the full variable domain reads SQTIHQWPATLVQPVGSPLSLECTVEGTSNPNLYWYRQAAGRGLQLLFYSVGIGQISSEVPQNLSASRPQDRQFILSSKKLLLSDSGFYLCAWSTGQGNQPQHFGDGTRLSIL.

The chain links TRBV2 to TRBJ1-1, with D uncertain. Germline assignment: CDR1 SNHLY and CDR2 FYNNEI. Trimming removed 7 bases from V and 3 bases from J, with 9 bases in between. This CDR3 is 12 amino acids long. DNA of the CDR3: TGTGCCAGCAATTTGGTGGACACTGAAGCTTTCTTT. This translates into CASNLVDTEAFF.

The chain couples TRBV30 to TRBJ1-1; 8 nucleotides line up with TRBD1. The V gene end was trimmed by 2 bases and the J gene end by 3 bases; junction bases not matched to a gene: 8. The CDR3 runs 15 residues. Germline CDR1 reads GTSNPN; CDR2 reads SVGIG (reference sequence). CDR3 DNA sequence: TGTGCCTGGAGTCTCCCGGACAGGGTGGACACTGAAGCTTTCTTT. As protein: CAWSLPDRVDTEAFF.

The chain employs TRBV5-8 and TRBJ2-1; 7 positions agree with TRBD1. Trimming removed 4 bases from V and 7 bases from J; junction bases left unmatched: 11. The CDR3 spans 15 residues. Germline V gene sequence: CDR1 SGHTS, CDR2 YDEGEE. CDR3 DNA sequence: TGTGCCAGCAGCCGTAACCGGGACAGCGTTAATGAGCAGTTCTTC. Its translation: CASSRNRDSVNEQFF.

The chain couples TRBV27 to TRBJ2-2; 7 bases agree with TRBD2. Germline trimming cut 7 bases from V and 2 bases from J; bases unmatched to any gene: 7. Germline-derived CDR1 and CDR2 are MNHEY and SMNVEV (reference sequence). The CDR3 covers 15 residues. CDR3: CASKTSGINTGELFF. As DNA, the CDR3 is TGTGCCAGCAAAACCAGCGGGATTAACACCGGGGAGCTGTTTTTT.

This sequence joins TRBV7-3 and TRBJ2-6, with D possibly matching TRBD1 (5 bases). The V gene's germline CDR1 is SGHTA and CDR2 FQGTGA. The CDR3 has 16 amino acids. Trimming removed 4 bases at V and 0 bases at J, with 10 bases between. The CDR3 loop reads CASSSTGSSGANVLTF. CDR3 nucleotide sequence: TGTGCCAGCAGCTCAACAGGATCCTCTGGGGCCAACGTCCTGACTTTC.

This clone was counted once. The genes are TRBV7-3 and TRBJ2-6; D gene uncertain. The germline CDR1 and CDR2 sequences are SGHTA and FQGTGA. CDR3 length: 15 amino acids. V shed 4 bases and J shed 4 bases, with 11 bases lying between them. The CDR3, as DNA: TGTGCCAGCAGCTCACCCCGGGCCGGGGCCAACGTCCTGACTTTC. This gives the protein CASSSPRAGANVLTF.

The chain has TRBV7-2 and TRBJ2-7, with 8 bases identical to TRBD1. CDR1 and CDR2 (germline): SGHTA, FQGNSA. With 5 bases clipped from V and 3 bases from J, the junction kept 6 bases outside the gene matches. CDR3 size: 14 residues. CDR3 sequence reads: CASSVPTGGYEQYF. CDR3 DNA: TGTGCCAGCAGCGTACCCACAGGGGGCTACGAGCAGTACTTC.

The rearrangement uses TRBV24-1 and TRBJ1-2, with 7 bases aligning to TRBD1. V gave up 8 bases and J gave up 3 bases; unmatched junction bases: 8. The CDR3 spans 14 residues. From germline, CDR1 is KGHDR and CDR2 SFDVKD. The CDR3 sequence: CATTWGRGDYGYTF. The CDR3 DNA reads TGTGCCACCACTTGGGGCAGGGGGGACTATGGCTACACCTTC.

The V and J genes are TRBV6-5 and TRBJ2-2, with 10 bases that match TRBD1. The CDR3 extends over 15 amino acids. V lost 6 bases, J lost 5 bases, and 6 bases stayed unmatched. Germline V lookup: CDR1 MNHEY, CDR2 SVGAGI. CDR3: CASSQAGQGTGELFF. The CDR3 DNA is TGTGCCAGCAGCCAAGCGGGACAGGGGACCGGGGAGCTGTTTTTT.

This sequence joins TRBV29-1 and TRBJ1-1; the D gene is possibly TRBD1 (5 bases). There are 13 residues in the CDR3. CDR1 is SQVTM, CDR2 ANQGSEA, per germline. V lost 2 bases, J lost 0 bases, and 7 bases lay in between. The CDR3 loop is CSVEQGLNTEAFF. The CDR3 nucleotides read TGCAGCGTTGAACAGGGCTTGAACACTGAAGCTTTCTTT.

The chain recombines TRBV5-1 with TRBJ1-4; possible D gene TRBD1, 5 bases. CDR3 length equals 14 residues. CDR1 is SGHRS, CDR2 YFSETQ, per germline. V was clipped by 0 bases and J by 12 bases, with 15 bases between them. The CDR3 region is CASSLGGLRLELFF. The CDR3 DNA sequence: TGCGCCAGCAGCTTGGGGGGCCTGCGGTTAGAACTGTTTTTT.

The V gene is TRBV6-5, the J gene TRBJ2-7; TRBD2 is a possible D gene (6 bases). The CDR3 consists of 15 residues. Germline V gene sequence: CDR1 MNHEY, CDR2 SVGAGI. V was clipped by 7 bases and J by 2 bases, with 18 bases between them. CDR3 in amino acids: CASTISVGGTYEQYF. CDR3 nucleotides: TGTGCCAGCACCATATCCGTTGGAGGGACCTACGAGCAGTACTTC.

The V gene is TRBV30, the J gene TRBJ2-5, with 7 bases fitting TRBD1. Trimming cost V 5 bases and J 3 bases; bases outside gene matches: 12. CDR3 length: 15 residues. Germline CDR1 and CDR2: GTSNPN and SVGIG (reference sequence). The CDR3 sequence: CAWVPLGTAEETQYF. The CDR3 DNA reads TGTGCCTGGGTCCCACTCGGGACAGCAGAAGAGACCCAGTACTTC.